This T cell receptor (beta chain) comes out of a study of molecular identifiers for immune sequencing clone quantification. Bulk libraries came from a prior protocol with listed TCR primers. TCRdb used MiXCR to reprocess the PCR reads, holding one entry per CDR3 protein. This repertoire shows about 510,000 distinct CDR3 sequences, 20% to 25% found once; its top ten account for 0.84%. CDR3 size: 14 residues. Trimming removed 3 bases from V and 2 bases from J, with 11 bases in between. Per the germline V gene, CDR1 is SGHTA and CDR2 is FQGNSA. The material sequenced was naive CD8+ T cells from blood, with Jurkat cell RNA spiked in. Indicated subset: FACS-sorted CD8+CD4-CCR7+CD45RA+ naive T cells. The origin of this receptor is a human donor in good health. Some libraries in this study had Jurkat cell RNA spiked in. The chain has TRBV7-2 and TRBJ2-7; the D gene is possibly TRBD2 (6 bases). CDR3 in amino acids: CASSFYTGAYEQYF. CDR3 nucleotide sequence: TGTGCCAGCAGCTTTTATACGGGGGCCTACGAGCAGTACTTC.